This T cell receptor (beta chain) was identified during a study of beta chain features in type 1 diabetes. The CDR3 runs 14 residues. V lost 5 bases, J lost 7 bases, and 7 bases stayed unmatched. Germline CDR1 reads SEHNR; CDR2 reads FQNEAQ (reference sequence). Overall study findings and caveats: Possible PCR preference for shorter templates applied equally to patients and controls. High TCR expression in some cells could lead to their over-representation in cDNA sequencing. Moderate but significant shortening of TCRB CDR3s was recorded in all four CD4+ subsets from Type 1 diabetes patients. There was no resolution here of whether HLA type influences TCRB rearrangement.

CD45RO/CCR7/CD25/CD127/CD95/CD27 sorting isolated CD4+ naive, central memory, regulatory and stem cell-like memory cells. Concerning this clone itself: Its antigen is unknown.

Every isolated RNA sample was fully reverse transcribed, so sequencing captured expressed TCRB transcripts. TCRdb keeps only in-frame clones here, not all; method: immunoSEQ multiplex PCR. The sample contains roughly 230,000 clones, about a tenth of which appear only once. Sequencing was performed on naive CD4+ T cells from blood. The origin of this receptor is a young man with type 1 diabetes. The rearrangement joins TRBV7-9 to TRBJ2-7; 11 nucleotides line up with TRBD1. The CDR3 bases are TGTGCCAGCAGCCCCGGACAGGGGGCGGGAGAGCAGTACTTC. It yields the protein CASSPGQGAGEQYF.